The 27 T cell receptor beta chains below were found in one sample sequenced in a study of T cell responses to AZD1222 COVID-19 vaccine. Measured with immunoSEQ multiplex PCR; TCRdb has only the in-frame clones, and not every one. The repertoire holds about 170,000 clones, with about 87% as singletons. The sequences come from peripheral blood, collected 28 days after the second dose of the MenACWY control vaccine. The source is an adult who received the MenACWY meningococcal vaccine as a control.

The chain employs TRBV18 and TRBJ2-1; 9 nucleotides align to TRBD2. The CDR3 runs to 14 residues. The germline CDR1 and CDR2 sequences are KGHSH and LQKENI. The ends lost 8 bases at V and 8 bases at J; junction bases unmatched: 10. The CDR3, as DNA: TGTGCCAGCCTACCGGGACTAGCCTGGGATGAGCAGTTCTTC. This translates into CASLPGLAWDEQFF.

To note about this clone: A read error may account for a junction end that differs from germline. This sequence joins TRBV7-9 and TRBJ1-6; TRBD1 aligns across 7 bases. Per the germline V gene, CDR1 is SEHNR and CDR2 is FQNEAQ (reference sequence). This CDR3 is 14 amino acids long. In DNA, the CDR3 is TGTGCCAGCACCTTAGGGGGCTTAAATTCACCCCTCCACTTT. It encodes CASTLGGLNSPLHF.

This clone has just one count. The V gene is TRBV6-6, the J gene TRBJ2-7; 7 bases are shared with TRBD1. Germline V gene sequence: CDR1 MNHNY, CDR2 SVGAGI (reference sequence). This CDR3 contains 12 residues. Trimming cost V 6 bases and J 6 bases; bases outside gene matches: 5. The CDR3 DNA reads as TGTGCCAGCAGCACCACAGGGGTCGAGCAGTACTTC. Protein product: CASSTTGVEQYF.

V gene TRBV10-3 combines with J gene TRBJ1-4; D is unclear. The V end lost 4 bases, the J end lost 0 bases, and 9 bases lay between the germline ends. Germline CDR1 reads ENHRY; CDR2 reads SYGVKD. This CDR3 is 15 amino acids long. In nucleotides, the CDR3 is TGTGCCATCAGTGGTGGCGAAACAACTAATGAAAAACTGTTTTTT. This encodes CAISGGETTNEKLFF.

This chain connects TRBV27 to TRBJ2-7; TRBD2 might be the D (6 bases). Trimming shortened V by 5 bases and J by 1 base, and 18 bases separated the two germline ends. The CDR3 totals 16 residues. Germline V CDR1 and CDR2: MNHEY, SMNVEV (reference sequence). The CDR3 loop reads CASSASAPPLSYEQYF. CDR3 in DNA: TGTGCCAGCAGTGCTAGCGCACCTCCTCTTTCCTACGAGCAGTACTTC.

This chain connects TRBV6-2 or TRBV6-3 to TRBJ2-7, with TRBD2 as a possible D gene (5 bases). V dropped 2 bases and J dropped 3 bases, with 11 bases sitting between them. Germline V gene sequence: CDR1 MNHEY, CDR2 SVGEGT. CDR3 length: 14 amino acids. CDR3 amino acids: CASSYRGQFYEQYF. As DNA, the CDR3 is TGTGCCAGCAGTTACAGAGGGCAGTTCTACGAGCAGTACTTC.

The rearrangement joins TRBV28 to TRBJ1-5; no definite D call. V was trimmed by 7 bases and J by 2 bases, leaving 18 bases between them. Germline CDR1 is MDHEN and CDR2 is SYDVKM. The CDR3 contains 16 residues. CDR3 loop: CASTGSWGVGNQPQHF. The CDR3 DNA reads TGTGCCAGCACGGGCTCGTGGGGAGTGGGCAATCAGCCCCAGCATTTT.

The CDR3 DNA reads as TGTGCCAGCAGCTTAGGAGGTGGGGTCGGAAGAAATGAGCAGTTCTTC. This translates into CASSLGGGVGRNEQFF. This rearrangement joins TRBV7-9 to TRBJ2-1; D unclear. The CDR3 extends over 16 amino acids. V lost 1 base and J 7 bases, leaving 17 bases between the germline ends. Germline CDR1 is SEHNR and CDR2 is FQNEAQ (reference sequence).

The chain carries TRBV15 and TRBJ2-1; possible D gene TRBD1, 6 bases. Looked up from germline, CDR1 is LNHNV and CDR2 is YYDKDF (reference sequence). Deletions cut 0 bases from V and 7 bases from J, with 16 bases between. CDR3 length equals 16 residues. CDR3 in DNA: TGTGCCACCAGCAGAGATTGGGGGCAGGCCAGGAATGAGCAGTTCTTC. It translates to CATSRDWGQARNEQFF.

The gene calls are TRBV6-2 or TRBV6-3 and TRBJ1-5; the D is unclear. The germline CDR1 and CDR2 sequences are MNHEY and SVGEGT. V was trimmed by 6 bases and J by 4 bases, leaving 4 bases between them. This CDR3 is 11 amino acids long. The CDR3: CASSNNQPQHF. CDR3 coding DNA: TGTGCCAGCAGCAATAATCAGCCCCAGCATTTT.

This CDR3 is CASSLATGVLRTEAFF. DNA for the CDR3: TGCGCCAGCAGCTTGGCAACAGGGGTCCTAAGGACTGAAGCTTTCTTT. This rearrangement joins TRBV5-1 to TRBJ1-1, with 7 bases fitting TRBD1. The V segment lost 0 bases and the J segment 5 bases; nucleotides outside the gene matches: 10. This CDR3 region has 16 residues. CDR1 SGHRS and CDR2 YFSETQ come from the germline V gene. Full variable domain (outside the CDR3, taken from reference TRBV5-1 and TRBJ1-1): KAGVTQTPRYLIKTRGQQVTLSCSPISGHRSVSWYQQTPGQGLQFLFEYFSETQRNKGNFPGRFSGRQFSNSRSEMNVSTLELGDSALYLCASSLATGVLRTEAFFGQGTRLTVV.

This chain connects TRBV5-1 to TRBJ2-5; D not resolved. The ends were cut back, 4 bases at V and 5 bases at J, with 15 bases in the middle. The CDR3 contains 14 residues. Per germline, CDR1 SGHRS and CDR2 YFSETQ. The CDR3 DNA reads as TGCGCCAGCAGCCTGGACCGGGTGGGGGAGACCCAGTACTTC. Amino acid sequence: CASSLDRVGETQYF.

This chain uses TRBV28 with TRBJ1-3; 8 bases are shared with TRBD1. Trimming took 4 bases from V and 3 from J; bases not matched to a gene: 11. This CDR3 is built from 17 residues. Germline lookup yields CDR1 MDHEN and CDR2 SYDVKM. The CDR3 DNA is TGTGCCAGCAGTTCGCCACTAGGACAGGGAAATGGAAACACCATATATTTT. Translating gives CASSSPLGQGNGNTIYF. Full variable domain (rest looked up from reference TRBV28 and TRBJ1-3): DVKVTQSSRYLVKRTGEKVFLECVQDMDHENMFWYRQDPGLGLRLIYFSYDVKMKEKGDIPEGYSVSREKKERFSLILESASTNQTSMYLCASSSPLGQGNGNTIYFGEGSWLTVV.

V usage is TRBV27 and J usage is TRBJ2-7; either TRBD1 or TRBD2 may supply D (5 bases each). The germline V gene has CDR1 MNHEY and CDR2 SMNVEV (reference sequence). The CDR3 is made up of 13 amino acids. Trimming took off 3 bases at V and 3 bases at J, with 9 bases between the two ends. CDR3 in DNA: TGTGCCAGCAGTTTCGGGACGGTCTACGAGCAGTACTTC. Its protein is CASSFGTVYEQYF.

The rearrangement uses TRBV7-9 and TRBJ1-6, with 12 bases that match TRBD1. Germline V lookup: CDR1 SEHNR, CDR2 FQNEAQ (reference sequence). The CDR3 length is 16 residues. V gave up 4 bases and J gave up 10 bases; unmatched junction bases: 8. The CDR3, as DNA: TGTGCCAGCAGCTCCCGGGGGGGACAGGGGGCATCACCCCTCCACTTT. This encodes CASSSRGGQGASPLHF.

The V call is TRBV3-1 (or the pseudogene TRBV3-2), the J call TRBJ2-6, with D uncertain. The CDR3 is 15 amino acids. Germline V lookup: CDR1 LGHDT, CDR2 YNNKEL (reference sequence). Trimming removed 4 bases at V and 2 bases at J, with 9 bases between. CDR3 sequence reads: CASSPRSAGANVLTF. CDR3 bases: TGTGCCAGCAGCCCGAGGTCGGCTGGGGCCAACGTCCTGACTTTC.

V usage is TRBV7-9 and J usage is TRBJ1-1, with D unresolved. The V gene lost 3 bases and the J gene lost 3 bases, with 8 bases spanning the gap. Germline values: CDR1 SEHNR, CDR2 FQNEAQ (reference sequence). The CDR3 is 13 residues long. In DNA form, the CDR3 reads TGTGCCAGCAGCTTCAATATGGACACTGAAGCTTTCTTT. It is translated as CASSFNMDTEAFF.

This chain uses TRBV6-5 with TRBJ1-2; a weak D match, TRBD1 (6 bases). Per the germline V gene, CDR1 is MNHEY and CDR2 is SVGAGI. There are 15 residues in the CDR3. V lost 3 bases, J lost 8 bases, and 19 bases lay in between. In DNA form, the CDR3 reads TGTGCCAGCAGTTATCTCATCCTACAGGGTAAAGGCTACACCTTC. Amino acid sequence: CASSYLILQGKGYTF.

A single count supports this clone. V and J are TRBV9 and TRBJ1-6, with D perhaps matching TRBD1 (6 bases). Germline V gene lookup returns CDR1 SGDLS and CDR2 YYNGEE. This CDR3 spans 14 amino acids. V was pared by 3 bases and J by 8 bases, with 12 bases between. In DNA, the CDR3 is TGTGCCAGCAGCGCGTGGGGGGCTGATTCACCCCTCCACTTT. This encodes CASSAWGADSPLHF.

J is TRBJ2-7 and V is TRBV6-5; D gene unclear. V was trimmed by 6 bases and J by 0 bases, leaving 6 bases between them. The CDR3 has 12 amino acids. Germline-derived CDR1 and CDR2 are MNHEY and SVGAGI. CDR3 in amino acids: CASRTGSYEQYF. The CDR3 nucleotides are TGTGCCAGCAGGACGGGCTCCTACGAGCAGTACTTC.

V gene TRBV28 combines with J gene TRBJ1-5; 10 nucleotides agree with TRBD1. The CDR3 is made up of 17 amino acids. After removal of 5 bases from V and 1 base from J, the junction contained 8 bases not matched to a gene. Germline V gene sequence: CDR1 MDHEN, CDR2 SYDVKM. CDR3 in amino acids: CASSPGQGWRSNQPQHF. For the CDR3, the DNA is TGTGCCAGCAGTCCGGGACAGGGGTGGAGGAGCAATCAGCCCCAGCATTTT.

The J gene is TRBJ2-7, the V gene TRBV11-2; D is unresolved. Trimming cost V 5 bases and J 10 bases, with 15 bases left between them. CDR3 length: 12 residues. The germline V gene encodes CDR1 SGHAT and CDR2 FQNNGV. The CDR3 loop is CASSQIPSPQYF. CDR3 sequence (DNA): TGTGCCAGCAGCCAGATACCGTCGCCCCAGTACTTC.

With regard to this clone: The identical CDR3 is also encoded by other nucleotide sequences in the sample. The gene calls are TRBV20-1 and TRBJ1-2; no definite D call. Looked up from germline, CDR1 is DFQATT and CDR2 is SNEGSKA (reference sequence). The CDR3 is 11 amino acids. The V gene lost 3 bases and the J gene lost 5 bases, with 7 bases spanning the gap. Written as DNA, the CDR3 is TGCAGTGCTAGCCGGGATTATGGCTACACCTTC. The encoded protein is CSASRDYGYTF.

The chain joins TRBV12-3 or TRBV12-4 to TRBJ2-7; D ambiguous. The CDR3 consists of 10 residues. Trimming stripped 6 bases from V and 3 bases from J, with 3 bases between. In nucleotides, the CDR3 is TGTGCCAGCAGCAACTACGAGCAGTACTTC. It codes for CASSNYEQYF.

V and J are TRBV7-9 and TRBJ2-7; 7 bases map to TRBD2. The germline gives CDR1 SEHNR, CDR2 FQNEAQ (reference sequence). This CDR3 region has 16 residues. J gave up 2 bases and V 1 base, and 8 bases lay outside the gene matches. CDR3 nucleotides: TGTGCCAGCAGCTTAGTTCCGGGAGGCTTGCCCTACGAGCAGTACTTC. This translates into CASSLVPGGLPYEQYF.

The chain uses TRBV4-1 and TRBJ1-2, with 10 bases identical to TRBD1. The CDR3 contains 15 residues. The ends lost 5 bases at V and 3 bases at J; junction bases unmatched: 6. The germline gives CDR1 MGHRA, CDR2 YSYEKL. CDR3 region: CASSVRTGGDYGYTF. The CDR3 DNA follows: TGCGCCAGCAGCGTCCGGACAGGGGGAGACTATGGCTACACCTTC.

The V gene is TRBV28, the J gene TRBJ2-7; 9 bases match TRBD1. Germline CDR1 is MDHEN and CDR2 is SYDVKM. V dropped 5 bases and J dropped 1; count of bases not matched to a gene: 6. CDR3 length: 15 amino acids. The CDR3 nucleotides read TGTGCCAGCAGTAGGGACGGGACAGGGTCCTACGAGCAGTACTTC. It is translated as CASSRDGTGSYEQYF.